The 28 T cell receptor beta chains in this list originate from one sample, sequenced in a study of cytomegalovirus exposure and HLA in healthy donors listed by TCRdb under 2017. To prepare the library, the immunoSEQ multiplex PCR assay was applied. The multiplex PCR relied on a mix of 60 forward primers for TCR Vbeta segments and 13 reverse primers for TCR Jbeta segments. The source is immuneACCESS, and TCRdb retained only in-frame sequences with V and J called. Part of the clones is not carried over; for the studies checked, unresolved V genes explain less than half of this, and the remainder is unexplained. The sample profile shows roughly 200,000 clones; 75% to 85% of them were found once. In total, the top ten clones hold under 0.85% of the sample. Sequencing was carried out using PBMCs. The receptors stem from a boy aged 5 to 17 in good health and CMV-seronegative.

V usage is TRBV30 and J usage is TRBJ1-4; 7 bases match TRBD1. The germline gives CDR1 GTSNPN, CDR2 SVGIG (reference sequence). Trimming at V came to 0 bases and at J to 5 bases, leaving 6 bases not matched to a gene. The CDR3 runs to 15 residues. CDR3 sequence (DNA): TGTGCCTGGAGTGTACCCGTCAGGGGGAATGAAAAACTGTTTTTT. Protein sequence: CAWSVPVRGNEKLFF. The whole variable domain, remainder taken from reference TRBV30 and TRBJ1-4, is SQTIHQWPATLVQPVGSPLSLECTVEGTSNPNLYWYRQAAGRGLQLLFYSVGIGQISSEVPQNLSASRPQDRQFILSSKKLLLSDSGFYLCAWSVPVRGNEKLFFGSGTQLSVL.

This clone was seen only a few times. The CDR3 DNA follows: TGTGCCAGCAATTTAAGGGGCCCGACCTACGAGCAGTACTTC. It specifies CASNLRGPTYEQYF. The V call is TRBV7-2, the J call TRBJ2-7, with D maybe TRBD1 (5 bases). This CDR3 is 14 amino acids long. The V and J ends lost 7 bases and 2 bases respectively, with 15 bases between them. Per germline, CDR1 SGHTA and CDR2 FQGNSA.

This clone was recorded a few times. The chain has TRBV19 and TRBJ2-3; D gene uncertain. This CDR3 is built from 16 residues. CDR1 LNHDA and CDR2 SQIVND come from the germline V gene (reference sequence). V was shortened by 4 bases and J by 2 bases, with 16 bases between the two germline ends. The CDR3 reads CASSTPTAPNTDTQYF. The CDR3, as DNA: TGTGCCAGTAGTACTCCGACTGCCCCTAACACAGATACGCAGTATTTT.

The rearrangement links TRBV6-6 to TRBJ2-5, with a possible D match to TRBD1 (6 bases). The J call may not be correct, given that the DNA end is closer to TRBJ2-7. The CDR3 runs to 14 residues. Per germline, CDR1 MNHNY and CDR2 SVGAGI (reference sequence). CDR3 amino acids: CASTPGQRTYEQYF. The DNA of the CDR3 is TGTGCCAGCACCCCGGGACAAAGAACCTACGAGCAGTACTTC.

The rearrangement uses TRBV7-8 and TRBJ1-1, with 7 nucleotides matching TRBD1. CDR3 length: 14 residues. After removal of 5 bases from V and 1 base from J, the junction contained 4 bases not matched to a gene. Looked up from germline, CDR1 is SGHVS and CDR2 is FQNEAQ. CDR3 amino acids: CASSLNRGNTEAFF. CDR3 sequence (DNA): TGTGCCAGCAGCCTCAACAGGGGGAACACTGAAGCTTTCTTT.

The chain is built from TRBV7-2 and TRBJ2-1; D unclear. V was shortened by 5 bases and J by 5 bases, with 10 bases between the two germline ends. The CDR3 contains 13 residues. Germline CDR1 is SGHTA and CDR2 is FQGNSA. The CDR3 spells CASSPLENNEQFF. CDR3 nucleotide sequence: TGTGCCAGCAGCCCACTTGAGAACAATGAGCAGTTCTTC.

This clone has only a few counts. The chain is built from TRBV7-2 and TRBJ2-7; TRBD2 aligns across 7 bases. V shed 5 bases and J 3 bases; nucleotides not matched to a gene: 10. The germline CDR1 and CDR2 sequences are SGHTA and FQGNSA. The CDR3 has 15 residues. CDR3 amino acids: CASSVQAGTIYEQYF. The DNA of the CDR3 is TGTGCCAGCAGCGTTCAGGCCGGGACTATCTACGAGCAGTACTTC.

The rearrangement joins TRBV7-9 to TRBJ2-3, with a tentative D call TRBD2 (6 bases). Trimming cost V 2 bases and J 1 base, with 10 bases left between them. The germline V gene has CDR1 SEHNR and CDR2 FQNEAQ (reference sequence). The CDR3 has 15 amino acids. The CDR3 DNA is TGTGCCAGCAGCTTACCCCGCGGGGGCACAGATACGCAGTATTTT. Protein: CASSLPRGGTDTQYF.

The V gene is TRBV2, the J gene TRBJ2-4, with 8 bases identical to TRBD2. The V gene end was trimmed by 3 bases and the J gene end by 9 bases; junction bases not matched to a gene: 10. The V gene's germline CDR1 is SNHLY and CDR2 FYNNEI. CDR3 length: 15 amino acids. The CDR3 DNA sequence: TGTGCCAGCAGTGAGGGACTAGTGGGGCTGGGCATTCAGTACTTC. Encoded protein: CASSEGLVGLGIQYF.

The J gene is TRBJ1-6, the V gene TRBV19, with D possibly being TRBD1 (5 bases). The length of the CDR3 is 14 residues. The germline gives CDR1 LNHDA, CDR2 SQIVND (reference sequence). The V and J ends lost 5 bases and 6 bases respectively, with 11 bases between them. The CDR3 DNA sequence: TGTGCCAGTAGTTACGACAGTAGTAATTCACCCCTCCACTTT. Protein: CASSYDSSNSPLHF.

This chain links TRBV29-1 with TRBJ1-2; D might be TRBD1 (5 bases). V was cut by 8 bases and J by 3 bases, with 10 bases left in between. CDR3 length: 11 residues. CDR1 SQVTM and CDR2 ANQGSEA come from the germline V gene. The CDR3 bases are TGCAGCTTCCTAGGGGACTATGGCTACACCTTC. Translation: CSFLGDYGYTF.

CDR3 bases: TGTGCCAGCAGCTGGGGGACAGGTTCGTATGGAAACACCATATATTTT. It codes for CASSWGTGSYGNTIYF. The J gene is TRBJ1-3, the V gene TRBV5-4; 8 bases fit TRBD1. The trim removed 3 bases at V and 3 bases at J, leaving 8 bases unmatched. This CDR3 comprises 16 residues. Germline values: CDR1 SGHNT, CDR2 YYREEE (reference sequence). Drawing the rest from reference TRBV5-4 and TRBJ1-3, the complete variable domain is ETGVTQSPTHLIKTRGQQVTLRCSSQSGHNTVSWYQQALGQGPQFIFQYYREEENGRGNFPPRFSGLQFPNYSSELNVNALELDDSALYLCASSWGTGSYGNTIYFGEGSWLTVV.

The chain recombines TRBV29-1 with TRBJ1-4; 8 bases line up with TRBD1. Germline CDR1 SQVTM, CDR2 ANQGSEA. Losses at the gene ends were 3 bases for V and 7 bases for J; bases not matched to a gene: 4. The CDR3 totals 13 residues. The CDR3: CSVDGQGSEKLFF. The DNA of the CDR3 is TGCAGCGTTGACGGACAGGGAAGTGAAAAACTGTTTTTT.

Here the CDR3 reads CASSDLHGGGELFF. CDR3 DNA sequence: TGTGCCAGCAGTGACCTCCACGGCGGCGGGGAGCTGTTTTTT. This rearrangement joins TRBV6-1 to TRBJ2-2; D is unclear. V was pared by 3 bases and J by 7 bases, with 12 bases between. The CDR3 sequence is 14 residues long. Germline V gives CDR1 MNHNS, CDR2 SASEGT.

The V call is TRBV30, the J call TRBJ1-3, with 10 bases matching TRBD1. Per germline, CDR1 GTSNPN and CDR2 SVGIG (reference sequence). V trimming: 4 bases; J trimming: 3 bases; junction bases outside the gene matches: 15. The CDR3 length is 18 residues. The DNA for the CDR3 is TGTGCCTGGACCTCCGGGACAGGGGAGTTCTTCGTTGGAAACACCATATATTTT. Translation gives CAWTSGTGEFFVGNTIYF.

The chain has TRBV9 and TRBJ1-4, with 10 bases fitting TRBD1. This CDR3 has 16 residues. CDR1 is SGDLS, CDR2 YYNGEE, per germline. The V segment lost 4 bases and the J segment 2 bases; nucleotides outside the gene matches: 5. The CDR3 nucleotides are TGTGCCAGCAGCCCCAGGACAGGGGGGACTAATGAAAAACTGTTTTTT. Encoded protein: CASSPRTGGTNEKLFF.

The rearrangement links TRBV11-3 to TRBJ2-5; D unclear. Germline loops: CDR1 SGHNT, CDR2 YENEEA. Deletions cut 0 bases from V and 7 bases from J, with 6 bases between. This CDR3 is 12 amino acids long. In nucleotides, the CDR3 is TGTGCCAGCAGCTTAGAAGTCGGGACCCAGTACTTC. This codes for CASSLEVGTQYF.

The chain couples TRBV5-1 to TRBJ2-7; TRBD1 matches at 10 bases. V lost 4 bases and J lost 5; bases outside the gene matches: 9. Germline CDR1 and CDR2: SGHRS and YFSETQ. The CDR3 loop spans 15 amino acids. The CDR3 spells CASSRDRGPSDEQYF. The CDR3 DNA sequence: TGCGCCAGCAGCCGGGACAGGGGACCTTCCGACGAGCAGTACTTC.

The chain employs TRBV6-1 and TRBJ1-1, with D maybe TRBD1 (5 bases). The CDR3 runs to 12 residues. V was trimmed by 4 bases and J by 4 bases, leaving 7 bases between them. Germline V CDR1 and CDR2: MNHNS, SASEGT. The DNA of the CDR3 is TGTGCCAGCAGTGCAAGGGGCACTGAAGCTTTCTTT. It translates to CASSARGTEAFF.

This clone was detected only a few times. The chain uses TRBV5-1 and TRBJ1-4; 7 bases fit TRBD1. Germline V gives CDR1 SGHRS, CDR2 YFSETQ. J lost 0 bases, V lost 0 bases, and 5 bases had no gene match. The CDR3 spans 17 residues. CDR3 sequence (DNA): TGCGCCAGCAGCTTGGGGACGGGGACAGCAACTAATGAAAAACTGTTTTTT. Encoded protein: CASSLGTGTATNEKLFF.

The chain couples TRBV25-1 to TRBJ2-1; 8 nucleotides line up with TRBD1. The junction had 6 bases not matched to a gene; V was cut back by 8 bases and J by 0 bases. The CDR3 has 15 residues. The germline V gene encodes CDR1 MGHDK and CDR2 SYGVNS. The CDR3 nucleotides read TGTGCCAGCGAGGACAGGGCCTTCTCCTACAATGAGCAGTTCTTC. Translated: CASEDRAFSYNEQFF.

This clone occurred once. The chain employs TRBV27 and TRBJ2-7; 10 bases fit TRBD1. This CDR3 region has 16 residues. Germline CDR1 and CDR2: MNHEY and SMNVEV (reference sequence). V lost 5 bases and J lost 4; bases outside the gene matches: 11. The CDR3 loop reads CASSRDRGPPSYEQYF. CDR3 nucleotides: TGTGCCAGCAGTCGTGACAGGGGGCCTCCTTCGTACGAGCAGTACTTC.

The chain joins TRBV6-1 to TRBJ1-5, with 9 positions matching TRBD1. The J segment lost 2 bases and the V segment lost 6 bases, leaving 5 bases of the junction unmatched. This CDR3 has 15 amino acids. Germline-derived CDR1 and CDR2 are MNHNS and SASEGT. CDR3 sequence: CASRGGQGRNQPQHF. In DNA, the CDR3 is TGTGCCAGCAGGGGGGGACAGGGACGCAATCAGCCCCAGCATTTT.

This chain links TRBV4-2 with TRBJ1-1, with 8 bases that match TRBD1. The germline CDR1 and CDR2 sequences are LGHNA and YNFKEQ. Trimming took 10 bases from V and 1 from J; bases not matched to a gene: 2. This CDR3 contains 12 residues. The CDR3 loop reads CATGTGNTEAFF. The DNA of the CDR3 is TGTGCCACCGGGACAGGGAACACTGAAGCTTTCTTT.

This clone has more than one count but fewer than ten. The genes are TRBV10-3 and TRBJ1-1; TRBD1 might be the D (6 bases). Trimming pared 1 base from V and 8 bases from J, leaving 8 bases between. This CDR3 is 12 amino acids long. The germline gives CDR1 ENHRY, CDR2 SYGVKD. The DNA of the CDR3 is TGTGCCATCAGTGAGTGGCAGGGGGAAGCTTTCTTT. Protein: CAISEWQGEAFF.

The V gene is TRBV28, the J gene TRBJ1-5; D gene unclear. The CDR3 sequence is 13 residues long. CDR1 and CDR2 (germline): MDHEN, SYDVKM. V lost 3 bases and J 4 bases, leaving 7 bases between the germline ends. CDR3 amino acids: CASSFPSNQPQHF. The CDR3 coding sequence is TGTGCCAGCAGTTTCCCCAGTAATCAGCCCCAGCATTTT.

The V call is TRBV4-1, the J call TRBJ1-4, with 9 nucleotides matching TRBD1. The CDR3 has 14 amino acids. The germline CDR1 and CDR2 sequences are MGHRA and YSYEKL. J was trimmed by 6 bases and V by 4 bases; bases with no gene match: 3. CDR3 region: CASSLRQGDEKLFF. The DNA of the CDR3 is TGCGCCAGCAGCCTGCGACAGGGGGATGAAAAACTGTTTTTT.

The rearrangement links TRBV9 to TRBJ1-6; tentative D call: TRBD1 (6 bases). CDR3 size: 13 residues. The germline CDR1 and CDR2 sequences are SGDLS and YYNGEE. The V and J ends lost 3 bases and 10 bases respectively, with 11 bases between them. The CDR3 coding sequence is TGTGCCAGCAGCGAGGGGGGGGGCTCACCCCTCCACTTT. Amino acid sequence: CASSEGGGSPLHF.